This TCR beta chain was documented in a study of beta chain features in type 1 diabetes. Whole-study results and caveats: Researchers report that Type 1 diabetes patients had moderately but significantly shorter TCRB CDR3s across all four CD4+ subsets.

CDR1 and CDR2 from the germline V gene are SGHAT and FQNNGV. The CDR3 spans 13 residues. Trimming removed 7 bases at V and 1 base at J, with 9 bases between. This clone was counted only a few times. Antigen specificity is unknown. The isolated RNA, all of it, was reverse transcribed, so expressed TCRB transcripts were what got sequenced. The repertoire was sequenced with immunoSEQ multiplex PCR; TCRdb's copy has only in-frame clones and lacks some. The sample shows roughly 730,000 clones, 13% of them seen only once. The chain carries TRBV11-2 and TRBJ2-3; D gene uncertain. The sequence came from a man between 18 and 35 years old with type 1 diabetes. Sequencing was performed on naive CD4+ T cells from blood. The CDR3 spells CASKRVGTDTQYF. CDR3 in DNA: TGTGCCAGCAAGCGAGTGGGCACAGATACGCAGTATTTT. Drawing the rest from reference TRBV11-2 and TRBJ2-3, the complete variable domain is EAGVAQSPRYKIIEKRQSVAFWCNPISGHATLYWYQQILGQGPKLLIQFQNNGVVDDSQLPKDRFSAERLKGVDSTLKIQPAKLEDSAVYLCASKRVGTDTQYFGPGTRLTVL.